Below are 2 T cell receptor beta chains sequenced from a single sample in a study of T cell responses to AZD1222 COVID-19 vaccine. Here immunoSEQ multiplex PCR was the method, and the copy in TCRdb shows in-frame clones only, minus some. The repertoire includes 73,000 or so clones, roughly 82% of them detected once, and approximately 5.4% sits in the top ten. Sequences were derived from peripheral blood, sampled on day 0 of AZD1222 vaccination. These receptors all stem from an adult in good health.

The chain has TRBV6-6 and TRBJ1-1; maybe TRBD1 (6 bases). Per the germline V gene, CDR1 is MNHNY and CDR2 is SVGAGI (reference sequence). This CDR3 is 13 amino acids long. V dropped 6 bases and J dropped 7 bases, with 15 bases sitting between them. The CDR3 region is CASSHAGTSEAFF. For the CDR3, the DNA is TGTGCCAGCAGCCACGCTGGGACAAGTGAAGCTTTCTTT.

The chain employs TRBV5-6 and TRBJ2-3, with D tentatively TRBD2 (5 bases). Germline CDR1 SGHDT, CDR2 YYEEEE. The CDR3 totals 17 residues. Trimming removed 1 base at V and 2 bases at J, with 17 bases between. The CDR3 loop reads CASSLSFGIANTDTQYF. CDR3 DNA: TGTGCCAGCAGCTTGTCCTTCGGGATCGCGAACACAGATACGCAGTATTTT.